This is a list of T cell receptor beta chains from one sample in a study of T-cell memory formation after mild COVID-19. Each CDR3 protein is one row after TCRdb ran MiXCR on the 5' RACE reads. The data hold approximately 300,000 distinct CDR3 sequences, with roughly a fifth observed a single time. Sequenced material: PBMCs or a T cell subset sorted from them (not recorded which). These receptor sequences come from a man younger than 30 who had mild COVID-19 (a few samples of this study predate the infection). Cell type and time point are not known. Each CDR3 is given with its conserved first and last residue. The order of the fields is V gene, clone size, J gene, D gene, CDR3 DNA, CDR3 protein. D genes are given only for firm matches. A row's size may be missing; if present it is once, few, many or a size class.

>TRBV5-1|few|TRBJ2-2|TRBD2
TGCGCCAGCAGCCGCTGGACTAGCGGGGGACCGAACACCGGGGAGCTGTTTTTT
CASSRWTSGGPNTGELFF
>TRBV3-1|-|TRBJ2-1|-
TGTGCCAGCAGCCTGAGGGAGAACAATGAGCAGTTCTTC
CASSLRENNEQFF
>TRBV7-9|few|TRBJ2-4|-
TGTGCCAGCAGCTTGGACGGTAAAAACATTCAGTACTTC
CASSLDGKNIQYF
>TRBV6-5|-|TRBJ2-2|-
TGTGCCAGCAGTTACTCGGACAGTACCGGGGAGCTGTTTTTT
CASSYSDSTGELFF
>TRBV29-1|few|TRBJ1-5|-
TGCAGCACAAAAGTCGACGGCTCTCAGCATTTT
CSTKVDGSQHF
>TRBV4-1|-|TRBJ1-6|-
TGCGCCAGCAGAACAGGGAGAGCCTATAATTCACCCCTCCACTTT
CASRTGRAYNSPLHF
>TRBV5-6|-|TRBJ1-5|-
TGTGCCAGCAGCGTAAGGGGCAGGGGAATCAATCAGCCCCAGCATTTT
CASSVRGRGINQPQHF
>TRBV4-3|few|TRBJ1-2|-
TGCGCCAGCAGCCAAGAGATCGGCTATGGCTACACCTTC
CASSQEIGYGYTF
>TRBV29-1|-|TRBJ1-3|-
TGCAGCGTTGAAAGGGGGTTGGGAAACACCATATATTTT
CSVERGLGNTIYF
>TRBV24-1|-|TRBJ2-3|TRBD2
TGTGCCACCAGTGATCCCCATAGCGGGGTAGATACGCAGTATTTT
CATSDPHSGVDTQYF
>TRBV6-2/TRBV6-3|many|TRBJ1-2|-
TGTGCCAGCAGTTACGACGCCGGATCAAACTATGGCTACACCTTC
CASSYDAGSNYGYTF
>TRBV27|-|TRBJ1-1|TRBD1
TGTGCCAGCAGACCGACAGGGGGTGGTTGGTTCGCTGAAGCTTTCTTT
CASRPTGGGWFAEAFF
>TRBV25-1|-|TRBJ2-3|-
TGTGCCAGCAGTGAGGGTCCCCGGGTCAGGCATACGCAGTATTTT
CASSEGPRVRHTQYF
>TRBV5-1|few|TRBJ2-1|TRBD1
TGCGCCAGCAGCCCAATCCCGGGACAGGGACGGGGGAATGAGCAGTTCTTC
CASSPIPGQGRGNEQFF
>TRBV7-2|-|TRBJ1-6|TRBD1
TGTGCCAGCAGCTTAGGAACAGGGGGCAAGAGGTCCCTCCACTTT
CASSLGTGGKRSLHF
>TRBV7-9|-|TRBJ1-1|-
TGTGCCAGCAGCTTAGTGGTTTATCAGCCGAACACTGAAGCTTTCTTT
CASSLVVYQPNTEAFF
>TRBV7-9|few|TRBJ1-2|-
TGTGCCAGCAACCGGGGGGGGAACTATGGCTACACCTTC
CASNRGGNYGYTF
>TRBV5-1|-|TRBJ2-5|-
TGCGCCAGCAGTTACCAGGGGAAGGAGACCCAGTACTTC
CASSYQGKETQYF
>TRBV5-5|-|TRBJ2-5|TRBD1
TGTGCCAGCAGCTCGGACAGGGAAAAGTGGTACTTC
CASSSDREKWYF
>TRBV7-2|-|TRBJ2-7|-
TGTGCCAGCAGCCGCACAGCTTACGAGCAGTACTTC
CASSRTAYEQYF
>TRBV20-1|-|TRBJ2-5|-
TGCAGTGCTAGGGGCAATCAAGAGACCCAGTACTTC
CSARGNQETQYF
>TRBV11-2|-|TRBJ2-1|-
TGTGCCAGCAGCTTAGGGGGGGCCCGTTTGGATGAGCAGTTCTTC
CASSLGGARLDEQFF
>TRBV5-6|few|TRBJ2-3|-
TGTGCCAGCAGCTTGGCCCCGGGAGATACGCAGTATTTT
CASSLAPGDTQYF
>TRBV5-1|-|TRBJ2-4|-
TGCGCCAGCACCGATCGGGGAGCTGATCCCGGGCTTCAGTACTTC
CASTDRGADPGLQYF
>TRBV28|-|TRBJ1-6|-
TGTGCCAGCAGTTCCGGGGTAGGAGATAATTCACCCCTCCACTTT
CASSSGVGDNSPLHF
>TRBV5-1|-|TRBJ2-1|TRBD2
TGCGCCAGCAGTCCCCGACTAGCGGATGTCCATGAGCAGTTCTTC
CASSPRLADVHEQFF
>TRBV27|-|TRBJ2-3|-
TGTGCCAGCAGTTTAAAGGGGGGCCCTAGCACAGATACGCAGTATTTT
CASSLKGGPSTDTQYF
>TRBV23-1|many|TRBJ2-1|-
TGCGCCAGCAGTCAATCGGGACGGGGAAATGAGCAGTTCTTC
CASSQSGRGNEQFF
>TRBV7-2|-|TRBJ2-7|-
TGTGCCAGCAGCGGGGGACCCATGTCCTACGAGCAGTACTTC
CASSGGPMSYEQYF
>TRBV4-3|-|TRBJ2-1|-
TGCGCCAGCAGCCAGGACTCCCACGTGGAGCAGTTCTTC
CASSQDSHVEQFF
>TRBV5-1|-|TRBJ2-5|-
TGCGCCAGCAGCTTGAGCTTGCAGGGACAAGAGACCCAGTACTTC
CASSLSLQGQETQYF
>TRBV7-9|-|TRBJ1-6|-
TGTGCCAGCAGCTTCAGCGGGGGTGCTATGACCCTCCACTTT
CASSFSGGAMTLHF
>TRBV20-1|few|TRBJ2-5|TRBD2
TGCAGTGCTAGAGATCGGGCTAGCGGGGGGGCCCTCCAAGAGACCCAGTACTTC
CSARDRASGGALQETQYF
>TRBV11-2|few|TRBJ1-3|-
TGTGCCAGCAGCTCCGGGGCTGGAAACACCATATATTTT
CASSSGAGNTIYF
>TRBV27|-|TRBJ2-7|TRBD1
TGTGCCAGCAGTTTGACAGGGGCACGCTACGAGCAGTACTTC
CASSLTGARYEQYF
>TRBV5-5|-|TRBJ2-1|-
TGTGCCAGCAGATGGACGGCGGATGAGCAGTTCTTC
CASRWTADEQFF
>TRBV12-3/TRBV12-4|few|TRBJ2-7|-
TGTGCCAGCAGTTTAGGTCGTCGGTCCTACGAGCAGTACTTC
CASSLGRRSYEQYF
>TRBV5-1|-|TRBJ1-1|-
TGCGCCAGCAGCTTGGCAAGGACGGGGAACACTGAAGCTTTCTTT
CASSLARTGNTEAFF
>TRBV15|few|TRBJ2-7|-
TGTGCCACCAGCAGGACATTCCCTTCCTACGAGCAGTACTTC
CATSRTFPSYEQYF
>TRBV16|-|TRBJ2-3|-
TGTGCCAGCAGCCAATCAGCAGGGCGCCGCACAGATACGCAGTATTTT
CASSQSAGRRTDTQYF
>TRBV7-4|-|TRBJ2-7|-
TGTGCCAGCAGCTTAGTGGCGACAGCAGCTTCCTACGAGCAGTACTTC
CASSLVATAASYEQYF
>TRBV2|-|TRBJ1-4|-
TGTGCCAGCAGTGCCCGGGCCGGGGAAAAACTGTTTTTT
CASSARAGEKLFF
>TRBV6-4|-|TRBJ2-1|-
TGTGCCAGCAGAAAGGACCGTAACAATGAGCAGTTCTTC
CASRKDRNNEQFF
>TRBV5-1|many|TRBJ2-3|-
TGCGCCAGCCGGGACGTAAACGAGGATACGCAGTATTTT
CASRDVNEDTQYF
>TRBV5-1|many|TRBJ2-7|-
TGCGCCAGCAGCTTGCCCTCGTCCGGCTACGAGCAGTACTTC
CASSLPSSGYEQYF
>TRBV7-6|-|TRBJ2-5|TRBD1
TGTGCCAGCAGCTATCCCGGGACAGGCGTCTACAAGTACTTC
CASSYPGTGVYKYF
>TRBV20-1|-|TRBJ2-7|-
TGCAGTGCGCCCAAGATTGGGGGGTACGAGCAGTACTTC
CSAPKIGGYEQYF
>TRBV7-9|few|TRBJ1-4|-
TGTGCCAGCAGCTTGGGGCCCGTGGCAGCTCAGCAACTGTTTTTT
CASSLGPVAAQQLFF
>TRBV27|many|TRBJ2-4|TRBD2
TGTGCCAGCAGTAAACTAGCGGGGGGCATAATAGCCAAAAACATTCAGTACTTC
CASSKLAGGIIAKNIQYF
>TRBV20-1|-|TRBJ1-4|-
TGCAGTGCTAGACCCCGTTACGGGGCAGATGAAAAACTGTTTTTT
CSARPRYGADEKLFF
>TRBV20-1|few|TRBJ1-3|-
TGCAGTGCTAGAGATCGGAGGAGCTCTGGAAACACCATATATTTT
CSARDRRSSGNTIYF
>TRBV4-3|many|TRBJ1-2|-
TGCGCCAGCAGCCAAGATCCCCCGGGGGCAAATTATGGCTACACCTTC
CASSQDPPGANYGYTF
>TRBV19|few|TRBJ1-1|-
TGTGCCAGTAGAGGCCTACGAGCAGGCCGGGGGGACACTGAAGCTTTCTTT
CASRGLRAGRGDTEAFF
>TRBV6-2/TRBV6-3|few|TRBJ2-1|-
TGTGCCAGCAGTTACTCGGCCGAAAGTGGGTACAATGAGCAGTTCTTC
CASSYSAESGYNEQFF